The rows below give T cell receptor beta chains drawn from one sample of a study of cytomegalovirus exposure and HLA in healthy donors. Libraries were prepared by immunoSEQ multiplex PCR; TCRdb keeps only in-frame clonotypes and omits some of them. The sample has roughly 120,000 clones, 75% to 85% seen once. Source material: PBMCs. The receptors here all came from a man aged 50 or older in good health and CMV-seronegative. Both conserved end residues are part of each CDR3. Fields, in order: CDR3 length, clone size, V gene, D gene, J gene, CDR3 protein, CDR3 DNA. The D gene is left open where the match is weak. The size entry is marked missing in some rows and otherwise reads once, few, many or a size class.

length: 12; size: -; V: TRBV10-3; D: -; J: TRBJ1-2; CDR3: CAISESGGGYTF; DNA: TGTGCCATCAGTGAGTCCGGGGGTGGCTACACCTTC
length: 14; size: few; V: TRBV27; D: -; J: TRBJ2-1; CDR3: CASSRTSSYNEQFF; DNA: TGTGCCAGCAGTCGCACCAGCTCCTACAATGAGCAGTTCTTC
length: 15; size: -; V: TRBV7-9; D: -; J: TRBJ1-3; CDR3: CSSSPKTRVGNTIYF; DNA: TGTTCCAGCAGCCCTAAAACCAGGGTAGGAAACACCATATATTTT
length: 14; size: few; V: TRBV5-4; D: -; J: TRBJ1-6; CDR3: CASSVTGLNSPLHF; DNA: TGTGCCAGCAGCGTCACAGGGTTGAATTCACCCCTCCACTTT
length: 15; size: -; V: TRBV29-1; D: -; J: TRBJ1-1; CDR3: CSVVPTQGRLGEAFF; DNA: TGCAGCGTTGTCCCTACCCAGGGGAGATTGGGTGAAGCTTTCTTT
length: 12; size: -; V: TRBV6-1; D: -; J: TRBJ2-7; CDR3: CASSEQGYEQYF; DNA: TGTGCCAGCAGTGAGCAGGGCTACGAGCAGTACTTC
length: 14; size: -; V: TRBV4-2; D: -; J: TRBJ2-1; CDR3: CASSQGGEVNEQFF; DNA: TGTGCCAGCAGCCAAGGCGGGGAAGTCAATGAGCAGTTCTTC
length: 14; size: few; V: TRBV2; D: TRBD1; J: TRBJ1-2; CDR3: CASSERGRDYGYTF; DNA: TGTGCCAGCAGTGAAAGGGGGCGCGACTATGGCTACACCTTC
length: 14; size: once; V: TRBV18; D: -; J: TRBJ1-1; CDR3: CASSPTTGDTEAFF; DNA: TGTGCCAGCTCACCGACTACGGGGGACACTGAAGCTTTCTTT
length: 15; size: once; V: TRBV28; D: TRBD1; J: TRBJ2-1; CDR3: CASSSPGTGGNEQFF; DNA: TGTGCCAGCAGTTCACCCGGGACAGGGGGAAATGAGCAGTTCTTC
length: 16; size: -; V: TRBV4-1; D: -; J: TRBJ1-1; CDR3: CASSPNLGLTNTEAFF; DNA: TGCGCCAGCAGCCCCAACTTGGGGCTTACGAACACTGAAGCTTTCTTT
length: 16; size: once; V: TRBV5-1; D: -; J: TRBJ1-6; CDR3: CASSLGEGKIDSPLHF; DNA: TGCGCCAGCAGCTTGGGCGAGGGAAAGATTGATTCACCCCTCCACTTT
length: 11; size: -; V: TRBV20-1; D: -; J: TRBJ1-2; CDR3: CSVRAGEGYTF; DNA: TGCAGTGTTAGGGCCGGGGAAGGCTACACCTTC
length: 17; size: -; V: TRBV7-9; D: TRBD2; J: TRBJ2-3; CDR3: CASSRTSSAGFTDTQYF; DNA: TGTGCCAGCAGCCGTACCTCTTCAGCGGGGTTCACAGATACGCAGTATTTT
length: 16; size: -; V: TRBV13; D: TRBD1; J: TRBJ2-1; CDR3: CASSSRRDRGLNEQFF; DNA: TGTGCCAGCAGCTCACGCCGGGACAGGGGGCTCAATGAGCAGTTCTTC
length: 15; size: -; V: TRBV6-1; D: -; J: TRBJ2-2; CDR3: CASSAITGEAGELFF; DNA: TGTGCCAGCAGCGCAATTACAGGGGAGGCCGGGGAGCTGTTTTTT
length: 15; size: once; V: TRBV7-9; D: TRBD2; J: TRBJ2-1; CDR3: CASSLTSGGGNEQFF; DNA: TGTGCCAGCAGCTTGACTAGCGGGGGGGGCAATGAGCAGTTCTTC
length: 15; size: few; V: TRBV2; D: -; J: TRBJ1-2; CDR3: CASSRDKDASYGYTF; DNA: TGTGCCAGCAGTAGAGACAAAGACGCATCATATGGCTACACCTTC
length: 16; size: -; V: TRBV18; D: -; J: TRBJ1-5; CDR3: CASSYRGGDSNQPQHF; DNA: TGTGCCAGCTCATACCGGGGCGGGGACAGCAATCAGCCCCAGCATTTT
length: 16; size: few; V: TRBV4-1; D: -; J: TRBJ2-1; CDR3: CASSLNGQNSYNEQFF; DNA: TGCGCCAGCAGCCTAAATGGACAGAACTCCTACAATGAGCAGTTCTTC
length: 14; size: few; V: TRBV5-5; D: -; J: TRBJ1-2; CDR3: CASSLDRGLAGYTF; DNA: TGTGCCAGCAGCTTGGATCGGGGGTTGGCTGGCTACACCTTC
length: 17; size: once; V: TRBV7-2; D: TRBD1; J: TRBJ1-5; CDR3: CASSLGTGGYSNQPQHF; DNA: TGTGCCAGCAGCTTAGGGACAGGGGGCTATAGCAATCAGCCCCAGCATTTT
length: 14; size: -; V: TRBV29-1; D: -; J: TRBJ1-5; CDR3: CSVGVRGLNQPQHF; DNA: TGCAGCGTTGGGGTCAGGGGCCTCAATCAGCCCCAGCATTTT
length: 13; size: -; V: TRBV18; D: TRBD1; J: TRBJ1-2; CDR3: CASSLNDRDGYTF; DNA: TGTGCCAGCTCACTAAACGACAGGGACGGCTACACCTTC